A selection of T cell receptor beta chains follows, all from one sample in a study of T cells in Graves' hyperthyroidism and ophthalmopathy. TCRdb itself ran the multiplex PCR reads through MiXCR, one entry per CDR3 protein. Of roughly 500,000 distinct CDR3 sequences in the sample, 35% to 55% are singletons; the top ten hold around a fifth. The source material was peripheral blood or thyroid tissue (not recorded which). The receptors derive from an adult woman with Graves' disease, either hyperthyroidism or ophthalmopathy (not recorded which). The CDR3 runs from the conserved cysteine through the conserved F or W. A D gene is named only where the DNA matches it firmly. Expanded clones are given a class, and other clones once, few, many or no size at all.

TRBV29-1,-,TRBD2,CSARTSGASYEQYF
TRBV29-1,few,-,CSALGSEAFF
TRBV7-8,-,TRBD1,CASSRGTGFGYTF
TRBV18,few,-,CASSSSMGSNQPQHF
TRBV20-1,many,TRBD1,CSTSGGDRGRRNTEAFF
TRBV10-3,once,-,CASSYPGITEAFF
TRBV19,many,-,CASSILGGGDQPQHF
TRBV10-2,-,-,CVIQQGPSYEQYF
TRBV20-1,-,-,CSARDRVGAPLYGYTF
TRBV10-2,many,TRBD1,CASRETGLYEQYF
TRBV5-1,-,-,CASSLVSLQTEQFF
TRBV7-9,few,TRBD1,CASSEEGTGVGEQYF
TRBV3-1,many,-,CASRHISGANVLTF
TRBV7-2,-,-,CASSLALRFYDGYTF
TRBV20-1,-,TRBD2,CSAIAGEVAYEQYF
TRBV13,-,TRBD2,CATQLAGEGYEQYF
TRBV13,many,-,CASSLSPGDEQYF
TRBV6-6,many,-,CASSYYPRDGWYEQYF
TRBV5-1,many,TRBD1,CASSLLTGGDGYTF
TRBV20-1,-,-,CSARDPDMENEKLFF
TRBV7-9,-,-,CASSLVWDQETQHF
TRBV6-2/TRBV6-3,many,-,CASSYSTFGEQYF
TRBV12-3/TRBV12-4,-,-,CASSFQSPPLHF
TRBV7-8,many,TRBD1,CASSSAGQGEQYF
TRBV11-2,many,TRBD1,CASSFTYGTEGEKLFF
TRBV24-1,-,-,CATSDWGNSNQPQHF
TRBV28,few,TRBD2,CASSLIPTSGSYEQYF
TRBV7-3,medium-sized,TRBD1,CASSLRQGGTIYF
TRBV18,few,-,CASSPDAGFEKLFF
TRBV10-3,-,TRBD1,CAISESTGTGANVLTF
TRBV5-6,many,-,CASGDNAETEAFF
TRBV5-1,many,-,CASSSGRYTRYDEAFF
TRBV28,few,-,CASSLTGMGNSPLHF
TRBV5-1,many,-,CASSLGTSSYEQYF
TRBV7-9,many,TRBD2,CASSPRGGGEQYF